This T cell receptor (beta chain) comes out of a study of graft-versus-host responses after intestinal transplantation. Study in general: Uniformly, recipients were administered anti-thymocyte globulin induction with subsequent tacrolimus and steroids for two to three years. Whole-study results and caveats: GvH clones appeared in recipient marrow, some first in ileum or blood.

Comments on this clone: Its antigen is not identified.

Generated by immunoSEQ multiplex PCR, the TCRdb table keeps only in-frame clones and is missing some. The table lists about 94,000 clones, 90% to 95% of them singletons, with nearly 0.5% in the top ten. The sequence derives from a human donor who received an intestinal transplant. The sequencing here drew on unstimulated CD8+ T cells sorted from spleen or lymph node cells, taken before intestinal transplant.

The CDR3 sequence is CASSISGAGFDTDTQYF. CDR3 in DNA: TGTGCCAGCAGCATTTCAGGGGCCGGGTTTGACACAGATACGCAGTATTTT. V is TRBV7-9 and J is TRBJ2-3; the D gene is possibly TRBD1 (6 bases). Germline loops: CDR1 SEHNR, CDR2 FQNEAQ (reference sequence). This CDR3 has 17 residues. The V and J ends lost 5 bases and 2 bases respectively, with 20 bases between them.